These 31 T cell receptor beta chains originate from one sample sequenced in a study of TIL therapy for anti-PD-1-resistant metastatic lung cancer. This was the immunoSEQ v3 assay. Using immunoSEQ multiplex PCR, the repertoire was profiled, and TCRdb retains in-frame clones only, with some absent. The sample has 50,000 to 65,000 clones; 69% are singletons. The time point here: pre-treatment sample, taken before nivolumab and TIL therapy. The source material was blood, sampled at baseline. These receptors all stem from a person aged 25-80 years with non-small cell lung cancer.

The chain is built from TRBV11-2 and TRBJ2-3; no clear D. Trimming took off 5 bases at V and 6 bases at J, with 9 bases between the two ends. Per the germline V gene, CDR1 is SGHAT and CDR2 is FQNNGV. The CDR3 has 12 amino acids. CDR3 coding DNA: TGTGCCAGCAGCAATGTGGGGGATACGCAGTATTTT. This gives the protein CASSNVGDTQYF.

The chain couples TRBV28 to TRBJ1-2, with 8 nucleotides matching TRBD1. The CDR3 has 16 residues. The trim removed 6 bases at V and 8 bases at J, leaving 17 bases unmatched. Germline V CDR1 and CDR2: MDHEN, SYDVKM. In DNA form, the CDR3 reads TGTGCCAGCAGCCGGACCGGGACAGGCGGGGGTCGAGGCTACACCTTC. Translating it yields CASSRTGTGGGRGYTF.

The chain employs TRBV28 and TRBJ1-2; 7 nucleotides align to TRBD1. Per the germline V gene, CDR1 is MDHEN and CDR2 is SYDVKM. Trimming removed 3 bases from V and 4 bases from J; junction bases left unmatched: 2. The CDR3 is 13 amino acids. CDR3 in amino acids: CASSLQGVYGYTF. CDR3 nucleotides: TGTGCCAGCAGTTTGCAGGGGGTCTATGGCTACACCTTC.

This chain uses TRBV7-2 with TRBJ2-1; 10 bases line up with TRBD2. The germline gives CDR1 SGHTA, CDR2 FQGNSA. V dropped 5 bases and J dropped 3; count of bases not matched to a gene: 4. The length of the CDR3 is 15 residues. The CDR3 region has the DNA TGTGCCAGCAGCCCGAGCGGGGGGGACTACAATGAGCAGTTCTTC. Encoded protein: CASSPSGGDYNEQFF.

The rearrangement joins TRBV5-1 to TRBJ1-2; 7 bases align to TRBD1. Trimming removed 1 base from V and 5 bases from J; junction bases left unmatched: 5. Germline lookup yields CDR1 SGHRS and CDR2 YFSETQ. The CDR3 is made up of 14 amino acids. CDR3 nucleotides: TGCGCCAGCAGCTTGACAGGGGAGGCTTATGGCTACACCTTC. Its protein product is CASSLTGEAYGYTF.

This clone was observed a few times. The identical CDR3 is also encoded by other nucleotide sequences in the sample. In DNA, the CDR3 is TGTGCCAGCAGCCCAGGACAGGGGAGTCAGCCCCAGCATTTT. As protein: CASSPGQGSQPQHF. J is TRBJ1-5 and V is TRBV7-9; 9 positions agree with TRBD1. The trim removed 5 bases at V and 6 bases at J, leaving 5 bases unmatched. The CDR3 has 14 amino acids. CDR1 is SEHNR, CDR2 FQNEAQ, per germline (reference sequence).

This clone has a handful of counts. This chain connects TRBV4-1 to TRBJ1-6, with a tentative D call TRBD1 (5 bases). Germline CDR1 is MGHRA and CDR2 is YSYEKL. The CDR3 loop spans 15 amino acids. The germline V and J ends were trimmed by 2 bases and 2 bases, with 7 bases remaining between them. This CDR3 is CASSQHRTYNSPLHF. As DNA, the CDR3 is TGCGCCAGCAGCCAACACAGGACCTATAATTCACCCCTCCACTTT.

This clone has just one count. The rearrangement links TRBV5-8 to TRBJ2-6; D remains ambiguous. The germline V and J ends were trimmed by 0 bases and 0 bases, with 7 bases remaining between them. The germline V gene encodes CDR1 SGHTS and CDR2 YDEGEE. The CDR3 totals 16 residues. The CDR3 DNA sequence: TGTGCCAGCAGCTTGGGTGTAAACTCTGGGGCCAACGTCCTGACTTTC. This translates into CASSLGVNSGANVLTF.

The V gene is TRBV21-1, the J gene TRBJ2-2. TRBV21-1 is termed a pseudogene. CDR3 size: 14 residues. This CDR3 reads CASSAPKPDGELFF. In DNA, the CDR3 is TGTGCCAGCAGCGCCCCAAAACCGGACGGGGAGCTGTTTTTT.

This chain links TRBV19 with TRBJ1-4; 10 nucleotides line up with TRBD1. J was trimmed by 3 bases and V by 10 bases; bases with no gene match: 5. The CDR3 is 14 residues long. CDR1 and CDR2 from the germline V gene are LNHDA and SQIVND (reference sequence). This CDR3 is CATGQGGSNEKLFF. CDR3 in DNA: TGTGCCACCGGACAGGGGGGATCTAATGAAAAACTGTTTTTT.

V is TRBV7-2 and J is TRBJ2-7; 8 bases agree with TRBD1. Germline V gene data show CDR1 as SGHTA and CDR2 as FQGNSA. The junction had 4 bases not matched to a gene; V was cut back by 1 base and J by 5 bases. This CDR3 comprises 14 residues. CDR3 sequence: CASSLDRGVNEQYF. CDR3 nucleotides: TGTGCCAGCAGCTTAGACAGGGGGGTGAACGAGCAGTACTTC.

This clone has just a few counts. This chain connects TRBV5-6 to TRBJ1-5, with D tentatively TRBD1 (5 bases). Looked up from germline, CDR1 is SGHDT and CDR2 is YYEEEE. Trimming shortened V by 0 bases and J by 0 bases, and 10 bases separated the two germline ends. This CDR3 is built from 16 residues. The CDR3 coding sequence is TGTGCCAGCAGCTTGGGGGCGGGGCCTAGCAATCAGCCCCAGCATTTT. This codes for CASSLGAGPSNQPQHF.

This chain uses TRBV7-8 with TRBJ2-5; 11 bases agree with TRBD2. The V gene end was trimmed by 4 bases and the J gene end by 5 bases; junction bases not matched to a gene: 15. Looked up from germline, CDR1 is SGHVS and CDR2 is FQNEAQ. The CDR3 loop spans 18 amino acids. CDR3 bases: TGTGCCAGCAGCTGGGCCTTAGCGGGAGGGCCAGTTGAGGAGACCCAGTACTTC. Translated, it gives CASSWALAGGPVEETQYF.

The chain carries TRBV11-2 and TRBJ2-1; the D is unclear. V was cut by 5 bases and J by 4 bases, with 9 bases left in between. Looked up from germline, CDR1 is SGHAT and CDR2 is FQNNGV. The CDR3 covers 13 residues. DNA for the CDR3: TGTGCCAGCAGCCGCGGTAGGTACAATGAGCAGTTCTTC. This gives the protein CASSRGRYNEQFF.

The J gene is TRBJ2-1, the V gene TRBV11-3; 12 bases agree with TRBD2. This CDR3 is 18 amino acids long. In germline, CDR1 is SGHNT, CDR2 YENEEA. Trimming at V came to 5 bases and at J to 0 bases, leaving 8 bases not matched to a gene. The chain's CDR3 is CASSTQGLAGYSYNEQFF. CDR3 DNA: TGTGCCAGCAGCACCCAGGGACTAGCGGGCTACTCCTACAATGAGCAGTTCTTC. Using reference TRBV11-3 and TRBJ2-1 for the parts outside the CDR3, the full variable domain is EAGVVQSPRYKIIEKKQPVAFWCNPISGHNTLYWYLQNLGQGPELLIRYENEEAVDDSQLPKDRFSAERLKGVDSTLKIQPAELGDSAVYLCASSTQGLAGYSYNEQFFGPGTRLTVL.

The chain uses TRBV29-1 and TRBJ2-1; a weak D match, TRBD1 (6 bases). Germline V gene lookup returns CDR1 SQVTM and CDR2 ANQGSEA. Deletions cut 5 bases from V and 6 bases from J, with 14 bases between. The CDR3 loop spans 13 amino acids. CDR3 protein: CSVPTGHPNEQFF. The CDR3 DNA reads as TGCAGCGTTCCAACGGGACACCCCAATGAGCAGTTCTTC.

This chain joins TRBV9 and TRBJ2-1, with a tentative D call TRBD2 (6 bases). Germline-derived CDR1 and CDR2 are SGDLS and YYNGEE. The CDR3 consists of 14 residues. V lost 2 bases to trimming and J lost 8 bases, with 14 bases between them. The CDR3 sequence: CASSVTGSPHEQFF. The DNA of the CDR3 is TGTGCCAGCAGCGTTACCGGGAGCCCCCATGAGCAGTTCTTC.

V gene TRBV9 combines with J gene TRBJ2-1; 8 bases agree with TRBD2. CDR1 and CDR2 from the germline V gene are SGDLS and YYNGEE. The trim removed 0 bases at V and 7 bases at J, leaving 6 bases unmatched. The CDR3 consists of 15 residues. This chain's CDR3 is CASSVAFGLANEQFF. DNA for the CDR3: TGTGCCAGCAGCGTAGCCTTCGGACTAGCTAATGAGCAGTTCTTC.

The chain employs TRBV7-6 and TRBJ2-2; D uncertain. CDR3 length equals 13 residues. CDR1 SGHVS and CDR2 FNYEAQ come from the germline V gene. Trimming removed 2 bases from V and 4 bases from J, with 5 bases in between. This chain's CDR3 is CASSLFGTGELFF. The CDR3 bases are TGTGCCAGCAGCTTATTTGGCACCGGGGAGCTGTTTTTT.

V is TRBV11-3 and J is TRBJ2-5; TRBD1 is a possible D gene (6 bases). This CDR3 contains 14 residues. The germline V and J ends were trimmed by 2 bases and 0 bases, with 7 bases remaining between them. Looked up from germline, CDR1 is SGHNT and CDR2 is YENEEA. DNA for the CDR3: TGTGCCAGCAGCTTACAGGGGTACCAAGAGACCCAGTACTTC. Protein sequence: CASSLQGYQETQYF.

The genes are TRBV2 and TRBJ2-1; 10 nucleotides match TRBD1. Germline trimming cut 3 bases from V and 5 bases from J; bases unmatched to any gene: 4. The CDR3 extends over 15 amino acids. From germline, CDR1 is SNHLY and CDR2 FYNNEI. CDR3 bases: TGTGCCAGCAGTGATTGGGACAGGGGAGACAATGAGCAGTTCTTC. Its translation: CASSDWDRGDNEQFF.

Worth noting for this clone: Other DNA sequences within the sample encode an identical CDR3. This rearrangement joins TRBV5-1 to TRBJ2-5; D is unclear. The length of the CDR3 is 12 residues. Trimming cost V 1 base and J 4 bases, with 5 bases left between them. CDR1 is SGHRS and CDR2 is YFSETQ in the germline V gene. CDR3 bases: TGCGCCAGCAGCTTGTTGCGAGAGACCCAGTACTTC. Residues: CASSLLRETQYF.

The DNA of the CDR3 is TGCAGTGTGGAGAGGCGGTCCGAGCAGTACTTC. The encoded protein is CSVERRSEQYF. The chain employs TRBV20-1 and TRBJ2-7, with D hard to call. CDR1 is DFQATT and CDR2 is SNEGSKA in the germline V gene (reference sequence). Trimming took off 7 bases at V and 6 bases at J, with 13 bases between the two ends. The CDR3 length is 11 residues.

The chain uses TRBV9 and TRBJ2-3; TRBD1 matches at 9 bases. This CDR3 contains 15 residues. From germline, CDR1 is SGDLS and CDR2 YYNGEE. V lost 0 bases and J lost 4; bases outside the gene matches: 3. The CDR3 loop reads CASSVGTGGADTQYF. The DNA of the CDR3 is TGTGCCAGCAGCGTAGGAACAGGGGGCGCAGATACGCAGTATTTT.

This clone was observed a handful of times. This sequence joins TRBV5-1 and TRBJ1-2; TRBD1 matches at 8 bases. Germline loops: CDR1 SGHRS, CDR2 YFSETQ. V shed 2 bases and J 4 bases; nucleotides not matched to a gene: 7. The CDR3 extends over 15 amino acids. The CDR3 DNA sequence: TGCGCCAGCAGCTTCACCGGGACAGGTCCCTATGGCTACACCTTC. This codes for CASSFTGTGPYGYTF. The variable domain in full, completed from reference TRBV5-1 and TRBJ1-2, reads KAGVTQTPRYLIKTRGQQVTLSCSPISGHRSVSWYQQTPGQGLQFLFEYFSETQRNKGNFPGRFSGRQFSNSRSEMNVSTLELGDSALYLCASSFTGTGPYGYTFGSGTRLTVV.

This sequence joins TRBV30 and TRBJ2-7; D unresolved. CDR3 length equals 13 residues. Germline CDR1 and CDR2: GTSNPN and SVGIG (reference sequence). Trimming left V 3 bases short and J 0 bases short, with 9 bases between. The CDR3 nucleotides are TGTGCCTGGAGACTCGCTAGCTCCTACGAGCAGTACTTC. Amino acids: CAWRLASSYEQYF.

This clone turned up a few times. The chain employs TRBV7-9 and TRBJ1-5; 8 positions agree with TRBD1. From germline, CDR1 is SEHNR and CDR2 FQNEAQ (reference sequence). The CDR3 has 17 amino acids. V was pared by 6 bases and J by 2 bases, with 12 bases of the junction left unmatched. The CDR3 region is CASSQGQGGLGNQPQHF. The CDR3, as DNA: TGTGCCAGCAGTCAAGGACAGGGTGGTCTGGGCAATCAGCCCCAGCATTTT.

The rearrangement joins TRBV15 to TRBJ2-5; D gene uncertain. Deletions cut 1 base from V and 2 bases from J, with 8 bases between. In germline, CDR1 is LNHNV, CDR2 YYDKDF (reference sequence). The CDR3 has 14 amino acids. The DNA for the CDR3 is TGTGCCACCAGCAGAGGGGCAGTACAAGAGACCCAGTACTTC. This sequence encodes CATSRGAVQETQYF. Full variable domain (missing parts from reference TRBV15 and TRBJ2-5): DAMVIQNPRYQVTQFGKPVTLSCSQTLNHNVMYWYQQKSSQAPKLLFHYYDKDFNNEADTPDNFQSRRPNTSFCFLDIRSPGLGDTAMYLCATSRGAVQETQYFGPGTRLLVL.

The chain couples TRBV5-1 to TRBJ2-4; TRBD2 matches at 8 bases. The ends lost 0 bases at V and 6 bases at J; junction bases unmatched: 5. The germline V gene has CDR1 SGHRS and CDR2 YFSETQ. This CDR3 has 15 amino acids. Written as DNA, the CDR3 is TGCGCCAGCAGCTTGGCCGGAGCGGGAGTAAACATTCAGTACTTC. It codes for CASSLAGAGVNIQYF. The full variable domain, with the rest looked up from reference TRBV5-1 and TRBJ2-4, is KAGVTQTPRYLIKTRGQQVTLSCSPISGHRSVSWYQQTPGQGLQFLFEYFSETQRNKGNFPGRFSGRQFSNSRSEMNVSTLELGDSALYLCASSLAGAGVNIQYFGAGTRLSVL.

J is TRBJ2-1 and V is TRBV7-8; 8 nucleotides agree with TRBD2. Per germline, CDR1 SGHVS and CDR2 FQNEAQ. With V trimmed by 5 bases and J by 1 base, 10 bases remained unmatched. The CDR3 consists of 17 residues. The CDR3 spells CASSLIITSGSYNEQFF. The DNA of the CDR3 is TGTGCCAGCAGCCTTATAATAACTAGCGGTTCCTACAATGAGCAGTTCTTC.

The V call is TRBV5-1, the J call TRBJ2-3; no clear D gene. Trimming left V 4 bases short and J 3 bases short, with 9 bases between. This CDR3 has 13 residues. Germline assignment: CDR1 SGHRS and CDR2 YFSETQ. The CDR3 DNA reads as TGCGCCAGCAGCGCCGTGGGGACAGATACGCAGTATTTT. This codes for CASSAVGTDTQYF.